The 27 T cell receptor beta chains reported below all come from one sample, sequenced in a study of blood T cell repertoires in COVID-19. Method: immunoSEQ multiplex PCR; TCRdb's copy keeps in-frame clones and lacks some. The sample has over 200,000 clones, 86% seen once; the top ten hold 2% to 2.5%. Sequenced sample: peripheral blood. These receptors originate from a man aged 25 to 40 who had recovered from COVID-19.

The chain employs TRBV25-1 and TRBJ1-6, with 9 nucleotides matching TRBD1. Unmatched junction bases numbered 8, after V lost 4 bases and J lost 7 bases. This CDR3 contains 16 residues. Per the germline V gene, CDR1 is MGHDK and CDR2 is SYGVNS. The CDR3 DNA follows: TGTGCCAGCAGTGGGTCCGGACAGGGGAGGAATTCACCCCTCCACTTT. It specifies CASSGSGQGRNSPLHF.

V and J are TRBV27 and TRBJ2-5; tentative D call: TRBD1 (6 bases). The V end was cut by 5 bases, the J end by 4 bases, with 14 bases between. The CDR3 has 14 residues. The germline CDR1 and CDR2 sequences are MNHEY and SMNVEV (reference sequence). The CDR3 loop is CASSRTGNRETQYF. In DNA form, the CDR3 reads TGTGCCAGCAGTCGAACAGGGAACAGAGAGACCCAGTACTTC.

This clone was picked up a small number of times. The CDR3 sequence: CASSQDRDRGNGYTF. The CDR3 DNA sequence: TGTGCCAGCAGCCAAGATCGGGACAGGGGGAATGGCTACACCTTC. The chain couples TRBV4-2 to TRBJ1-2, with 11 bases identical to TRBD1. Germline V gene lookup returns CDR1 LGHNA and CDR2 YNFKEQ. CDR3 length: 15 amino acids. The ends lost 0 bases at V and 6 bases at J; junction bases unmatched: 3.

The chain has TRBV6-5 and TRBJ1-1; no clear D gene. The germline V gene has CDR1 MNHEY and CDR2 SVGAGI. The V end was cut by 0 bases, the J end by 7 bases, with 12 bases between. CDR3 length equals 14 residues. The DNA for the CDR3 is TGTGCCAGCAGTTACTCGTTTACAGATGGTGAAGCTTTCTTT. Amino acid sequence: CASSYSFTDGEAFF.

The V call is TRBV6-2 or TRBV6-3, the J call TRBJ1-1; D is perhaps TRBD1 (5 bases). Germline assignment: CDR1 MNHEY and CDR2 SVGEGT. Between the trimmed V and J ends, which lost 2 bases and 6 bases, there was a span of 16 bases. This CDR3 contains 15 residues. In DNA form, the CDR3 reads TGTGCCAGCAGTTACCCGATTGGGGGGGTCCCTGAAGCTTTCTTT. Translating gives CASSYPIGGVPEAFF.

This clone has ten or more counts. The gene calls are TRBV12-3 or TRBV12-4 and TRBJ2-7; no clear D. The CDR3 covers 12 residues. V gave up 3 bases and J gave up 5 bases, with 8 bases separating them. The chain's CDR3 is CASSLRHHEQYF. The CDR3 DNA reads as TGTGCCAGCAGTTTGAGGCACCACGAGCAGTACTTC.

In this sample, this clone turned up once. The V and J genes are TRBV30 and TRBJ2-7, with 9 bases identical to TRBD1. The CDR3 runs 14 residues. The trim removed 0 bases at V and 3 bases at J, leaving 3 bases unmatched. In germline, CDR1 is GTSNPN, CDR2 SVGIG (reference sequence). The CDR3 sequence: CAWSVTGGYYEQYF. In nucleotides, the CDR3 is TGTGCCTGGAGTGTGACAGGGGGGTACTACGAGCAGTACTTC.

The rearrangement links TRBV28 to TRBJ1-4, with D tentatively TRBD1 (5 bases). CDR3 length: 13 amino acids. CDR1 is MDHEN, CDR2 SYDVKM, per germline. The germline V and J ends were trimmed by 6 bases and 8 bases, with 13 bases remaining between them. Here the CDR3 DNA reads TGTGCCAGCAGACAGTCGGGGGGAGAAAAACTGTTTTTT. This encodes CASRQSGGEKLFF.

The chain recombines TRBV6-6 with TRBJ1-2; the D is unclear. V dropped 5 bases and J dropped 4 bases, with 11 bases sitting between them. The length of the CDR3 is 13 residues. CDR1 is MNHNY and CDR2 is SVGAGI in the germline V gene (reference sequence). Here the CDR3 reads CASSRSSSYGYTF. The CDR3 DNA is TGTGCCAGCAGTCGATCATCCTCCTATGGCTACACCTTC.

Comment on this clone: This clone may be a read error of a much larger clone one base away. This rearrangement joins TRBV12-3 or TRBV12-4 to TRBJ1-1; D possibly corresponds to TRBD1 (6 bases). The CDR3 is 13 residues long. V was pared by 5 bases and J by 1 base, with 8 bases between. The CDR3 sequence: CASSTGQNTEAFF. CDR3 bases: TGTGCCAGCAGTACGGGACAGAACACTGAAGCTTTCTTT.

CDR3 sequence: CASSGWDRGNYGYTF. CDR3 DNA: TGTGCCAGCAGCGGCTGGGACAGGGGTAACTATGGCTACACCTTC. This chain connects TRBV3-1 (or the pseudogene TRBV3-2) to TRBJ1-2; 10 bases line up with TRBD1. CDR3 length: 15 residues. J was trimmed by 1 base and V by 5 bases; bases with no gene match: 4. Per the germline V gene, CDR1 is LGHDT and CDR2 is YNNKEL (reference sequence).

CDR3 sequence (DNA): TGTGCCAGCAGTTACGGAGGACGATCTAACTATGGCTACACCTTC. Translated: CASSYGGRSNYGYTF. The V gene is TRBV6-6, the J gene TRBJ1-2; D remains ambiguous. Germline CDR1 is MNHNY and CDR2 is SVGAGI (reference sequence). Trimming removed 2 bases from V and 0 bases from J, with 10 bases in between. This CDR3 is built from 15 residues.

V is TRBV24-1 and J is TRBJ2-2, with D unclear. Deletions cut 9 bases from V and 2 bases from J, with 12 bases between. The germline V gene has CDR1 KGHDR and CDR2 SFDVKD. The CDR3 runs 14 residues. This CDR3 reads CATSPRVNTGELFF. CDR3 coding DNA: TGTGCCACCTCGCCCCGGGTAAACACCGGGGAGCTGTTTTTT.

The chain uses TRBV28 and TRBJ1-2; 7 bases map to TRBD1. Germline V lookup: CDR1 MDHEN, CDR2 SYDVKM. This CDR3 has 15 amino acids. V lost 5 bases to trimming and J lost 5 bases; unmatched junction nucleotides: 11. The CDR3 nucleotides are TGTGCCAGCAGTCTTGGACCAGGGGGTGGATATGGCTACACCTTC. Translating gives CASSLGPGGGYGYTF.

This clone was seen a few times. J is TRBJ1-2 and V is TRBV6-6, with 12 bases identical to TRBD1. V shed 5 bases, J shed 6 bases, and the junction held 10 bases outside the gene matches. Germline V gene data show CDR1 as MNHNY and CDR2 as SVGAGI (reference sequence). CDR3 length: 16 residues. This CDR3 reads CASSPPMGTGGDGYTF. CDR3 bases: TGTGCCAGCAGTCCCCCTATGGGGACAGGGGGCGATGGCTACACCTTC.

This chain connects TRBV10-3 to TRBJ2-3; TRBD1 is a possible D gene (5 bases). Germline CDR1 and CDR2: ENHRY and SYGVKD. V lost 7 bases and J lost 1, with 9 bases in between. The CDR3 sequence is 13 residues long. CDR3 protein: CAIKGDGTDTQYF. The CDR3 DNA reads as TGTGCCATCAAAGGGGATGGCACAGATACGCAGTATTTT.

This clone was counted a single time. The J gene is TRBJ2-1, the V gene TRBV9; tentative D call: TRBD1 (5 bases). Between the trimmed V and J ends, which lost 0 bases and 5 bases, there was a span of 12 bases. CDR3 size: 15 residues. CDR1 and CDR2 from the germline V gene are SGDLS and YYNGEE. Written as DNA, the CDR3 is TGTGCCAGCAGCGTAGAGGGGATTCCTCACAATGAGCAGTTCTTC. This translates into CASSVEGIPHNEQFF.

This clone was seen only a few times. V gene TRBV14 combines with J gene TRBJ2-7, with D possibly TRBD2 on 6 matching bases. Germline V gene lookup returns CDR1 SGHDN and CDR2 FVKESK. Trimming pared 1 base from V and 6 bases from J, leaving 10 bases between. CDR3 length: 13 amino acids. The CDR3 spells CASSQGRVGEQYF. The CDR3 DNA reads TGTGCCAGCAGCCAAGGGAGGGTTGGCGAGCAGTACTTC.

As for this clone: Other DNA sequences in this specimen translate into the identical CDR3. This sequence joins TRBV5-1 and TRBJ1-6; D is possibly TRBD1 (6 bases). Looked up from germline, CDR1 is SGHRS and CDR2 is YFSETQ. This CDR3 spans 16 amino acids. Trimming took off 1 base at V and 4 bases at J, with 12 bases between the two ends. The CDR3 DNA sequence: TGCGCCAGCAGCTTGACAGGGAGCTCTTATAATTCACCCCTCCACTTT. Its translation is CASSLTGSSYNSPLHF. Complete variable domain (other parts from reference TRBV5-1 and TRBJ1-6): KAGVTQTPRYLIKTRGQQVTLSCSPISGHRSVSWYQQTPGQGLQFLFEYFSETQRNKGNFPGRFSGRQFSNSRSEMNVSTLELGDSALYLCASSLTGSSYNSPLHFGNGTRLTVT.

V is TRBV13 and J is TRBJ2-7; 10 bases fit TRBD2. V lost 0 bases, J lost 3 bases, and 2 bases stayed unmatched. This CDR3 has 15 amino acids. From germline, CDR1 is PRHDT and CDR2 FYEKMQ (reference sequence). CDR3 nucleotides: TGTGCCAGCAGCTTAGGGGTAGCGGGGGGCTACGAGCAGTACTTC. Protein: CASSLGVAGGYEQYF.

The genes are TRBV12-3 or TRBV12-4 and TRBJ1-2, with 7 bases that match TRBD1. This CDR3 contains 13 residues. V shed 5 bases and J 5 bases; nucleotides not matched to a gene: 5. The CDR3 nucleotides are TGTGCCAGCAGTCTTCCAGGGGGGTATGGCTACACCTTC. Translated, it gives CASSLPGGYGYTF.

V gene TRBV14 combines with J gene TRBJ2-6; 7 bases are shared with TRBD1. V lost 3 bases and J lost 2; bases outside the gene matches: 7. The CDR3 runs 17 residues. From germline, CDR1 is SGHDN and CDR2 FVKESK. The CDR3 loop reads CASSHRLTGAGANVLTF. The CDR3 DNA reads TGTGCCAGCAGCCACCGTCTTACAGGGGCTGGGGCCAACGTCCTGACTTTC.

The rearrangement joins TRBV4-2 to TRBJ1-2; 11 nucleotides align to TRBD1. Germline trimming cut 5 bases from V and 8 bases from J; bases unmatched to any gene: 25. Germline V gene lookup returns CDR1 LGHNA and CDR2 YNFKEQ. The CDR3 length is 20 residues. CDR3 in DNA: TGTGCCAGCAGCGTCTGGGAGGGAGGACAGGGGGCGCTTGGGCATTTCGGCTACACCTTC. Its protein is CASSVWEGGQGALGHFGYTF.

The chain recombines TRBV11-2 with TRBJ2-1; TRBD2 matches at 8 bases. Trimming took 5 bases from V and 0 from J; bases not matched to a gene: 3. The germline V gene encodes CDR1 SGHAT and CDR2 FQNNGV. The CDR3 spans 15 residues. The DNA for the CDR3 is TGTGCCAGCAGCACCAGCGGGGGCTCCTACAATGAGCAGTTCTTC. As protein: CASSTSGGSYNEQFF. The full variable domain, in which reference TRBV11-2 and TRBJ2-1 provide the parts outside the CDR3, is EAGVAQSPRYKIIEKRQSVAFWCNPISGHATLYWYQQILGQGPKLLIQFQNNGVVDDSQLPKDRFSAERLKGVDSTLKIQPAKLEDSAVYLCASSTSGGSYNEQFFGPGTRLTVL.

CDR3 bases: TGTGCCAGCAGCTTAGGGATGGGGGCGAGAGGCTACACCTTC. Residues: CASSLGMGARGYTF. The J gene is TRBJ1-2, the V gene TRBV7-9; D is perhaps TRBD1 (6 bases). The CDR3 totals 14 residues. The germline V and J ends were trimmed by 1 base and 8 bases, with 14 bases remaining between them. Germline CDR1 reads SEHNR; CDR2 reads FQNEAQ (reference sequence).

The chain has TRBV28 and TRBJ1-5; 9 nucleotides line up with TRBD1. This CDR3 is 14 amino acids long. The V gene end was trimmed by 4 bases and the J gene end by 8 bases; junction bases not matched to a gene: 6. Germline CDR1 MDHEN, CDR2 SYDVKM. The CDR3 DNA follows: TGTGCCAGCAGTTCATCCCGGGACAGGGAGCCCCAGCATTTT. Translated, it gives CASSSSRDREPQHF.

The chain uses TRBV2 and TRBJ1-5; perhaps TRBD1 as D (6 bases). Trimming shortened V by 8 bases and J by 1 base, and 12 bases separated the two germline ends. The CDR3 sequence is 14 residues long. Germline CDR1 SNHLY, CDR2 FYNNEI. The CDR3 nucleotides read TGTGCCAGCGTCCGGGGGGCCAGCAATCAGCCCCAGCATTTT. The encoded protein is CASVRGASNQPQHF.